The rows below give T cell receptor beta chains drawn from one sample of a study of a mutant IDH1 vaccine in newly diagnosed glioma. Some clones are missing from TCRdb's copy, which holds only in-frame ones; the method was immunoSEQ multiplex PCR. This sample yields roughly 35,000 clones, of which 70% to 90% are seen a single time; around 4.9% belongs to the top ten. The source was PBMCs, collected from a glioma patient treated with radiotherapy, temozolomide or both. These receptors were obtained from a woman aged 40 to 50 with glioma. Both conserved end residues are part of each CDR3. A D gene is named only where the DNA matches it firmly. Only some rows state a clone size, as once, few, many or a class for expanded clones.

v_call,d_call,j_call,clone_size,cdr3_aa,cdr3_nt
TRBV30,TRBD2,TRBJ2-1,NA,CAWIKGLVGEQFF,TGTGCCTGGATCAAAGGACTAGTCGGTGAGCAGTTCTTC
TRBV12-5,NA,TRBJ2-7,NA,CASGTGGYYEQYF,TGTGCTAGTGGCACAGGAGGATACTACGAGCAGTACTTC
TRBV5-1,NA,TRBJ2-5,NA,CASSLEGHGETQYF,TGCGCCAGCAGCTTGGAGGGACATGGGGAGACCCAGTACTTC
TRBV18,NA,TRBJ2-3,NA,CASSPQAGSDTQYF,TGTGCCAGCTCACCACAGGCAGGGTCAGATACGCAGTATTTT
TRBV7-9,NA,TRBJ2-7,NA,CASSFQGSSYEQYF,TGTGCCAGCAGCTTCCAGGGAAGCTCCTACGAGCAGTACTTC
TRBV2,TRBD2,TRBJ2-3,NA,CASRGDPDTQYF,TGTGCCAGCCGGGGGGATCCAGATACGCAGTATTTT
TRBV5-1,NA,TRBJ2-7,NA,CASSLGGSKYEQYF,TGCGCCAGCAGCTTGGGCGGCAGTAAGTACGAGCAGTACTTC
TRBV4-1,NA,TRBJ2-3,NA,CASSGLGGAADTQYF,TGCGCCAGCAGCGGTTTGGGGGGGGCTGCAGATACGCAGTATTTT
TRBV7-2,NA,TRBJ2-1,once,CASSSRVDEQFF,TGTGCCAGCAGCTCTAGAGTCGATGAGCAGTTCTTC
TRBV18,TRBD1,TRBJ1-1,NA,CASSPPRDRGRRAEAFF,TGTGCCAGCTCACCACCAAGGGACAGGGGGCGTAGAGCTGAAGCTTTCTTT